This paragraph reports one T cell receptor beta chain. Its antigen is currently unknown. V lost 8 bases, J lost 2 bases, and 15 bases lay in between. Germline V lookup: CDR1 MDHEN, CDR2 SYDVKM. This CDR3 has 14 amino acids. The method was immunoSEQ multiplex PCR; TCRdb's version includes in-frame clones alone and lacks a portion of them. This sample has some 1 million clones, with around 76% found just once. This specimen comes from a study of shared clonotypes between healthy human individuals. Study-level points and caveats: It was expected that sequencing depth would affect clonotype sharing among donors.

The rearrangement joins TRBV28 to TRBJ1-2, with unresolved D. The specimen was memory CD4+ T cells sorted from blood. Subset reported: CD45RA-negative fraction. This sequence was found in a young man in good health. CDR3 loop: CASYEQELNYGYTF. The CDR3 region has the DNA TGTGCCAGCTATGAGCAGGAGCTAAACTATGGCTACACCTTC.